This entry lists 24 T cell receptor beta chains sequenced from one sample in a study of tumor-infiltrating lymphocytes in primary liver carcinoma. The input was 450 to 500 ng total RNA; TCR beta cDNA was made from it with a constant-region primer. ARM-PCR, slightly modified, supplied the TCR beta libraries through three nested multiplex PCR rounds. Amplification in the first two PCR rounds was performed using TRBV1-TRBV30 forward primers and a C-beta reverse primer for about 10 cycles each. Each CDR3 protein is one row after TCRdb ran MiXCR on the multiplex PCR reads. The sample includes about 48,000 distinct CDR3 sequences, roughly 77% of them seen just once. The study co-extracted DNA and RNA from around 20-30 mg of unsorted bulk tissue. Sequencing input: liver tumor tissue from sampling region 3. Specified subset: tumor region T3, left-lateral pole. The receptors stem from a man aged 35 to 55 with primary liver carcinoma and hepatitis B virus infection.

Points on this clonotype: The junction and the germline gene differ at one end; a read error may be behind it. This chain uses TRBV11-2 with TRBJ2-5; no firm D call. CDR1 and CDR2 from the germline V gene are SGHAT and FQNNGV. The CDR3 runs to 14 residues. The CDR3 DNA is TGTGCCAGTAGCTTGGGTTTGGTCCAAGAGACCCAGCACTTC. Amino acid sequence: CASSLGLVQETQHF.

Many counts were recorded for this clonotype. The chain employs TRBV10-3 and TRBJ2-2, with 14 bases aligning to TRBD2. V shed 0 bases, J shed 5 bases, and the junction held 8 bases outside the gene matches. CDR1 ENHRY and CDR2 SYGVKD come from the germline V gene. The CDR3 has 19 amino acids. The CDR3 DNA sequence: TGTGCCATCAGTGAGTCAGTGACTAGCGGGAGGGCCCATACCGGGGAGCTGTTTTTT. It translates to CAISESVTSGRAHTGELFF.

This clonotype occurred many times. The chain links TRBV7-9 to TRBJ2-1; D is unclear. V lost 0 bases and J lost 0, with 12 bases in between. Germline assignment: CDR1 SEHNR and CDR2 FQNEAQ (reference sequence). The CDR3 is made up of 17 amino acids. CDR3 nucleotide sequence: TGTGCCAGCAGCTTAGCGGTTACCCAGAGCTCCTACAATGAGCAGTTCTTC. Amino acid sequence: CASSLAVTQSSYNEQFF.

Remarks on this clonotype: A junction boundary mismatches the germline segment, possibly from a read error. The gene calls are TRBV29-1 and TRBJ2-5; no clear D. Germline CDR1 reads SQVTM; CDR2 reads ANQGSEA. There are 13 residues in the CDR3. The CDR3 nucleotides read TGCAGCGTTGACGAGATAACCAGAGAGACTCAGTACTTC. Translation: CSVDEITRETQYF.

The chain couples TRBV6-2 or TRBV6-3 to TRBJ2-1, with 9 bases aligning to TRBD1. CDR1 MNHEY and CDR2 SVGEGT come from the germline V gene. The CDR3 has 16 residues. With 7 bases clipped from V and 4 bases from J, the junction kept 11 bases outside the gene matches. CDR3 sequence: CASNSTTGQGYNEQFF. The CDR3 DNA is TGTGCCAGCAATTCAACCACGGGACAGGGATACAATGAGCAGTTCTTC.

This clonotype is medium-sized. The chain joins TRBV29-1 to TRBJ1-6; D might be TRBD1 (5 bases). The germline CDR1 and CDR2 sequences are SQVTM and ANQGSEA. CDR3 length: 14 residues. V dropped 6 bases and J dropped 6 bases, with 15 bases sitting between them. CDR3 protein: CSVGDPSGNSPLHF. CDR3 coding DNA: TGCAGCGTCGGGGACCCCTCCGGTAATTCACCCCTCCACTTT.

This clonotype was recorded once. The rearrangement uses TRBV11-2 and TRBJ2-1; TRBD1 is a possible D gene (6 bases). Germline V gene lookup returns CDR1 SGHAT and CDR2 FQNNGV. V was trimmed by 4 bases and J by 6 bases, leaving 16 bases between them. The CDR3 contains 15 residues. CDR3 in DNA: TGTGCCAGCAGCTCTGGGACATGGGGCTTCAATGAGCAGTTCTTC. Protein product: CASSSGTWGFNEQFF.

The chain links TRBV4-1 to TRBJ2-1; 12 nucleotides match TRBD2. V lost 1 base to trimming and J lost 13 bases; unmatched junction nucleotides: 11. Per the germline V gene, CDR1 is MGHRA and CDR2 is YSYEKL. There are 16 residues in the CDR3. The CDR3 spells CASSQGTSGTYNIQFF. The CDR3, as DNA: TGCGCCAGCAGCCAAGGGACTAGCGGGACCTACAATATACAGTTCTTC.

The sample holds many counts of this clonotype. The chain joins TRBV28 to TRBJ2-5; 13 positions match TRBD2. The germline CDR1 and CDR2 sequences are MDHEN and SYDVKM. The V gene end was trimmed by 3 bases and the J gene end by 7 bases; junction bases not matched to a gene: 8. CDR3 length equals 16 residues. In DNA, the CDR3 is TGTGCCAGCAGTTTGAGACTAGCGGGAGGCGAACGGACCCAGTACTTC. Translating gives CASSLRLAGGERTQYF.

Turning to this clonotype: It is unclear where the CDR3 begins or ends on the DNA, so no DNA is shown, and the CDR3 is as TCRdb lists it. This chain joins TRBV12-3 or TRBV12-4 and TRBJ1-2; TRBD1 reflects the table's D call only, with no check against the DNA. Ends included, the CDR3 has 15 residues. The CDR3 is CACSLRDRPLYGCTF.

With regard to this clonotype: At one end the junction does not follow the germline gene, possibly because of a read error. The genes are TRBV4-1 and TRBJ2-7, with D uncertain. The CDR3 has 16 amino acids. CDR1 and CDR2 (germline): MGHRA, YSYEKL. CDR3 sequence: CASSPDRSSRPYERYF. CDR3 coding DNA: TGCGCCAGCAGCCCCGACCGATCGAGCAGACCTTACGAGCGGTACTTC.

In this sample, this clonotype turned up many times. The V gene is TRBV10-3, the J gene TRBJ2-6, with a weak D call TRBD1 (5 bases). The CDR3 spans 15 residues. The V gene lost 4 bases and the J gene lost 0 bases, with 7 bases spanning the gap. Germline V gene lookup returns CDR1 ENHRY and CDR2 SYGVKD. The DNA for the CDR3 is TGTGCCATCAGTGGGGGCCGCTCTGGGGCCAACGTCCTGACTTTC. Amino acids: CAISGGRSGANVLTF.

Turning to this clonotype: Its ends do not fully match the called genes, so a read error is possible. This rearrangement joins TRBV29-1 to TRBJ2-4, with D perhaps TRBD1 or TRBD2 (5 bases each). CDR3 length: 14 residues. The germline gives CDR1 SQVTM, CDR2 ANQGSEA. The CDR3 protein is CNVELRGLSGIQYF. The CDR3 DNA follows: TGCAACGTTGAACTAAGGGGCCTCAGCGGCATTCAGTACTTT.

The chain recombines TRBV30 with TRBJ2-6; 8 bases match TRBD1. Per germline, CDR1 GTSNPN and CDR2 SVGIG (reference sequence). V lost 8 bases and J lost 2; bases outside the gene matches: 11. The CDR3 sequence is 16 residues long. CDR3 residues: CAGRDRTHAGANVLTF. Here the CDR3 DNA reads TGTGCCGGAAGGGACAGGACACACGCTGGGGCCAACGTCCTGACTTTC. Together with reference TRBV30 and TRBJ2-6, the CDR3 gives the full variable domain: SQTIHQWPATLVQPVGSPLSLECTVEGTSNPNLYWYRQAAGRGLQLLFYSVGIGQISSEVPQNLSASRPQDRQFILSSKKLLLSDSGFYLCAGRDRTHAGANVLTFGAGSRLTVL.

Remarks on this clonotype: Relative to the germline gene, one junction end is altered; a read error may explain this. This chain joins TRBV11-2 and TRBJ2-7; D assignment may be TRBD1 or TRBD2 (5 bases each). Per the germline V gene, CDR1 is SGHAT and CDR2 is FQNNGV. The CDR3 contains 15 residues. The CDR3 nucleotides are TGTGCCAGTAGCTTAGTGGGGGAGAGCTCCTACGAGCACTACTTC. It codes for CASSLVGESSYEHYF.

The CDR3 loop reads CASSLTTNRGAGRDTQYF. Here the CDR3 DNA reads TGTGCCAGCAGCTTAACTACTAACAGGGGGGCGGGGCGAGATACGCAGTATTTT. This chain uses TRBV11-2 with TRBJ2-3; 8 nucleotides align to TRBD1. V dropped 2 bases and J dropped 5; count of bases not matched to a gene: 15. The CDR3 consists of 18 residues. Germline V gene data show CDR1 as SGHAT and CDR2 as FQNNGV. Using reference TRBV11-2 and TRBJ2-3 for the parts outside the CDR3, the full variable domain is EAGVAQSPRYKIIEKRQSVAFWCNPISGHATLYWYQQILGQGPKLLIQFQNNGVVDDSQLPKDRFSAERLKGVDSTLKIQPAKLEDSAVYLCASSLTTNRGAGRDTQYFGPGTRLTVL.

This clonotype was seen many times. The CDR3 DNA reads as TGTGCCATCAGTGGGGTGGACAGGACACCCTACGAGCAGTACTTC. Translating it yields CAISGVDRTPYEQYF. This sequence joins TRBV10-3 and TRBJ2-7; 7 positions agree with TRBD1. The CDR3 contains 15 residues. With V trimmed by 4 bases and J by 2 bases, 8 bases remained unmatched. Per the germline V gene, CDR1 is ENHRY and CDR2 is SYGVKD.

This clonotype was picked up many times. The chain uses TRBV7-8 and TRBJ2-3; the D is unclear. The V and J ends lost 1 base and 0 bases respectively, with 14 bases between them. The germline CDR1 and CDR2 sequences are SGHVS and FQNEAQ. The CDR3 runs to 17 residues. The CDR3 loop reads CASSLDASGASTDTQYF. The CDR3 DNA is TGTGCCAGCAGCTTAGATGCAAGTGGAGCTAGCACAGATACGCAGTATTTT.

On this clonotype: One junction end does not reproduce the germline sequence, and a read error may be involved. J is TRBJ2-7 and V is TRBV30, with D possibly TRBD1 on 6 matching bases. The CDR3 is 15 amino acids. Germline V gene data show CDR1 as GTSNPN and CDR2 as SVGIG (reference sequence). Here the CDR3 reads CAWSFGTWGSYDQYF. In DNA, the CDR3 is TGTGCCTGGAGTTTTGGGACATGGGGCTCCTACGACCAGTACTTC.

CDR3 region: CATSRPGLAGILNEQFF. CDR3 bases: TGTGCCACCAGCAGACCCGGACTAGCGGGGATCCTCAATGAGCAGTTCTTC. J is TRBJ2-1 and V is TRBV15; 12 bases fit TRBD2. V was pared by 2 bases and J by 6 bases, with 8 bases of the junction left unmatched. Germline CDR1 is LNHNV and CDR2 is YYDKDF (reference sequence). This CDR3 contains 17 residues.

This clonotype has just one count. The J gene is TRBJ2-7, the V gene TRBV6-1; no definite D call. V was cut by 5 bases and J by 2 bases, with 16 bases left in between. Germline V lookup: CDR1 MNHNS, CDR2 SASEGT. The CDR3 spans 15 residues. The CDR3 spells CASSRVDLGPYEQYF. CDR3 DNA sequence: TGTGCCAGCAGTCGCGTAGATTTGGGCCCCTACGAGCAGTACTTC.

In the case of this clonotype: A read error may be the cause here, since a much bigger clone is one base away. The chain couples TRBV29-1 to TRBJ2-7; 7 nucleotides line up with TRBD1. Per germline, CDR1 SQVTM and CDR2 ANQGSEA. CDR3 length: 13 residues. The CDR3 nucleotides are TGCAACGCCTCCGCCGGGACAGACTACGAGCAGTACTTC. Translated: CNASAGTDYEQYF.

On this clonotype: One end of the junction does not line up with germline, which may come from a read error. The CDR3: CSVGGQGSYVQYF. In DNA form, the CDR3 reads TGCAGCGTTGGGGGACAGGGTTCGTACGTGCAGTACTTC. The V and J genes are TRBV29-1 and TRBJ2-7, with 9 bases fitting TRBD1. This CDR3 contains 13 residues. Germline assignment: CDR1 SQVTM and CDR2 ANQGSEA.

This clonotype was detected once. Relative to the germline gene, one junction end is altered; a read error may explain this. The CDR3 region has the DNA TGTTCCAGCAGCCAAGACTGGGCTGAAGCCTTCTTT. It yields the protein CSSSQDWAEAFF. The rearrangement uses TRBV14 and TRBJ1-1, with D uncertain. The length of the CDR3 is 12 residues. Germline V gives CDR1 SGHDN, CDR2 FVKESK.